One and the same sample provided the 30 T cell receptor beta chains below, sequenced in a study of T cells in Graves' hyperthyroidism and ophthalmopathy (dated by TCRdb to the late 2010s). The library was obtained by multiplex PCR. Sequencing relied on an Illumina HiSeq 2000. The TCR beta CDR3 regions were amplified from RNA transcripts. For the first round of RT-PCR on the TCR CDR3, the HTBI primer set was used together with the Qiagen OneStep RT-PCR kit. TCRdb ran its own pipeline on the public reads, namely fastp trimming at Q25 and MiXCR clone calling, and kept in-frame beta chains. Each CDR3 protein gets just one entry, which takes the most common genes and DNA from the rows behind it. A total of hundreds of thousands of distinct CDR3 sequences appear in this sample, 38% of them only once. The ten largest clonotypes hold approximately 10% of the sample. The specimen was blood. These receptor sequences come from a man in his late teens or twenties with Graves' hyperthyroidism.

The chain couples TRBV5-1 to TRBJ1-1; D is possibly TRBD1 (5 bases). The CDR3 has 15 amino acids. V lost 0 bases to trimming and J lost 6 bases, with 15 bases between them. Germline assignment: CDR1 SGHRS and CDR2 YFSETQ. The CDR3 reads CASSLAWGKGAEAFF. In DNA, the CDR3 is TGCGCCAGCAGCTTGGCCTGGGGGAAAGGGGCTGAAGCTTTCTTT.

This chain uses TRBV7-2 with TRBJ1-1, with 7 bases that match TRBD1. Per germline, CDR1 SGHTA and CDR2 FQGNSA. The CDR3 extends over 13 amino acids. Germline trimming cut 11 bases from V and 5 bases from J; bases unmatched to any gene: 11. The DNA of the CDR3 is TGTGCCGCCGACCTCCACAGGGGAACTGAAGCTTTCTTT. Translation: CAADLHRGTEAFF.

Turning to this clonotype: Just one base apart from a much larger clone, this may be a read error. The chain joins TRBV5-1 to TRBJ2-7; D is possibly TRBD1 (6 bases). There are 14 residues in the CDR3. Germline V gene sequence: CDR1 SGHRS, CDR2 YFSETQ. CDR3 nucleotides: TGCACCAGCAGTCAAGAACAGGGAAGCTACGAGCAGTACTTC. The encoded protein is CTSSQEQGSYEQYF.

CDR3 in DNA: TGCAGCGTTGTACAGGGGAGCAATCAGCCCCAGCATTTT. It translates to CSVVQGSNQPQHF. The rearrangement joins TRBV29-1 to TRBJ1-5; TRBD1 matches at 7 bases. The CDR3 runs to 13 residues. The V gene's germline CDR1 is SQVTM and CDR2 ANQGSEA. The trim removed 4 bases at V and 1 base at J, leaving 1 base unmatched.

The table lists this clonotype with many counts. V usage is TRBV2 and J usage is TRBJ1-2; D is unclear. The CDR3 totals 14 residues. Trimming pared 6 bases from V and 3 bases from J, leaving 14 bases between. The V gene's germline CDR1 is SNHLY and CDR2 FYNNEI. The CDR3 spells CASRELSGYYGYTF. The CDR3 coding sequence is TGTGCCAGCAGGGAACTGAGTGGATACTATGGCTACACCTTC.

On this clonotype: Sequence at one end of the junction differs from germline and may be a read error. V gene TRBV9 combines with J gene TRBJ2-6, with 10 positions matching TRBD2. CDR1 SGDLS and CDR2 YYNGEE come from the germline V gene. This CDR3 has 18 amino acids. CDR3 loop: CASGVGGLAGAGANVLTF. CDR3 DNA sequence: TGTGCCAGCGGCGTAGGAGGGCTAGCGGGAGCTGGGGCCAACGTCCTGACTTTC.

This clonotype was detected ten times or more. The rearrangement links TRBV5-4 to TRBJ1-2, with 7 positions matching TRBD1. The junction had 4 bases not matched to a gene; V was cut back by 1 base and J by 1 base. This CDR3 comprises 15 residues. From germline, CDR1 is SGHNT and CDR2 YYREEE (reference sequence). CDR3 residues: CASSLYGQVNYGYTF. In nucleotides, the CDR3 is TGTGCCAGCAGCTTGTATGGACAGGTTAACTATGGCTACACCTTC.

The V and J genes are TRBV7-2 and TRBJ2-5; possibly TRBD1 for D (6 bases). TRBJ2-4 explains the end of the DNA better; the J call may be wrong. Per the germline V gene, CDR1 is SGHTA and CDR2 is FQGNSA. The CDR3 has 15 amino acids. CDR3: CASSLAAGAGNIQYF. Here the CDR3 DNA reads TGTGCCAGCAGCTTAGCAGCAGGGGCAGGAAACATTCAGTACTTC.

This clonotype has more than one count but fewer than ten. V usage is TRBV7-8 and J usage is TRBJ2-7; 9 bases match TRBD2. This CDR3 is 14 amino acids long. Trimming took 6 bases from V and 4 from J; bases not matched to a gene: 7. Germline assignment: CDR1 SGHVS and CDR2 FQNEAQ. The CDR3 region has the DNA TGTGCCAGCAGTTGGCGGGAGGGCGGGTACGAGCAGTACTTC. This codes for CASSWREGGYEQYF.

The rearrangement uses TRBV27 and TRBJ1-6; D remains unclear. Germline lookup yields CDR1 MNHEY and CDR2 SMNVEV (reference sequence). V shed 2 bases and J shed 6 bases, with 14 bases lying between them. CDR3 length: 16 residues. This chain's CDR3 is CASSLGVAAINSPLHF. CDR3 sequence (DNA): TGTGCCAGCAGTTTAGGGGTTGCGGCGATTAATTCACCCCTCCACTTT.

The genes are TRBV10-3 and TRBJ1-1, with a weak D call TRBD1 (6 bases). Deletions cut 3 bases from V and 5 bases from J, with 13 bases between. Germline loops: CDR1 ENHRY, CDR2 SYGVKD. CDR3 length: 14 residues. The CDR3 sequence is CAISEVAGVTEAFF. CDR3 DNA: TGTGCCATCAGTGAAGTGGCAGGGGTTACTGAAGCTTTCTTT.

This clonotype was seen many times. The J gene is TRBJ1-1, the V gene TRBV20-1, with D maybe TRBD1 (5 bases). Trimming removed 3 bases from V and 0 bases from J, with 11 bases in between. The CDR3 is 14 amino acids. Germline CDR1 DFQATT, CDR2 SNEGSKA (reference sequence). As DNA, the CDR3 is TGCAGTGCTAGTCGGGCAGGGTTGAACACTGAAGCTTTCTTT. Residues: CSASRAGLNTEAFF.

In this sample, this clonotype turned up once. J is TRBJ2-2 and V is TRBV12-3 or TRBV12-4, with D uncertain. Trimming stripped 6 bases from V and 2 bases from J, with 10 bases between. This CDR3 is built from 14 residues. CDR3 sequence reads: CASRLDGNTGELFF. The CDR3 DNA reads as TGTGCCAGCAGGCTGGATGGAAACACCGGGGAGCTGTTTTTT.

The rearrangement joins TRBV10-3 to TRBJ1-5, with 9 bases matching TRBD1. The V gene end was trimmed by 3 bases and the J gene end by 7 bases; junction bases not matched to a gene: 4. CDR1 and CDR2 (germline): ENHRY, SYGVKD. The CDR3 contains 14 residues. The CDR3 spells CAISDPTGGQPQHF. DNA of the CDR3: TGTGCCATCAGTGACCCGACAGGGGGACAGCCCCAGCATTTT.

This clonotype has a handful of counts. The rearrangement links TRBV7-2 to TRBJ2-7, with 7 bases matching TRBD1. After removal of 5 bases from V and 3 bases from J, the junction contained 10 bases not matched to a gene. This CDR3 is 15 amino acids long. Germline CDR1 is SGHTA and CDR2 is FQGNSA. Here the CDR3 reads CASSPLTGTDYEQYF. The CDR3 coding sequence is TGTGCCAGCAGCCCTCTGACAGGGACGGACTACGAGCAGTACTTC.

V and J are TRBV9 and TRBJ2-5, with a weak D call TRBD2 (5 bases). The CDR3 loop spans 13 amino acids. The V and J ends lost 3 bases and 5 bases respectively, with 11 bases between them. The germline CDR1 and CDR2 sequences are SGDLS and YYNGEE. CDR3 loop: CASSGLGSETQYF. The DNA of the CDR3 is TGTGCCAGCAGCGGCCTAGGGAGTGAGACCCAGTACTTC. Complete variable domain (other parts from reference TRBV9 and TRBJ2-5): DSGVTQTPKHLITATGQRVTLRCSPRSGDLSVYWYQQSLDQGLQFLIQYYNGEERAKGNILERFSAQQFPDLHSELNLSSLELGDSALYFCASSGLGSETQYFGPGTRLLVL.

This chain links TRBV19 with TRBJ2-5, with a weak D call TRBD2 (5 bases). Trimming removed 5 bases from V and 7 bases from J, with 11 bases in between. CDR3 length equals 12 residues. Germline lookup yields CDR1 LNHDA and CDR2 SQIVND (reference sequence). The chain's CDR3 is CASSEGVGTQYF. The CDR3 DNA reads TGTGCCAGTAGTGAGGGAGTGGGGACCCAGTACTTC.

There are a few counts of this clonotype. The rearrangement links TRBV9 to TRBJ2-2; D ambiguous. This CDR3 is 15 amino acids long. The V end lost 1 base, the J end lost 4 bases, and 11 bases lay between the germline ends. The germline V gene has CDR1 SGDLS and CDR2 YYNGEE. The DNA for the CDR3 is TGTGCCAGCAGCGTAAGTGACATCATCACCGGGGAGCTGTTTTTT. Its translation is CASSVSDIITGELFF.

As concerns this clonotype: A single base separates this from a much larger clone, so it may be a read error. The gene calls are TRBV14 and TRBJ1-1, with D possibly TRBD1 on 6 matching bases. The CDR3 runs 14 residues. Germline assignment: CDR1 SGHDN and CDR2 FVKESK. The CDR3, as DNA: TGTGCCGGCAGCTTAAAGGGGGTGAACACTGAAGCTTTCTTT. Amino acids: CAGSLKGVNTEAFF. Complete variable domain (other parts from reference TRBV14 and TRBJ1-1): EAGVTQFPSHSVIEKGQTVTLRCDPISGHDNLYWYRRVMGKEIKFLLHFVKESKQDESGMPNNRFLAERTGGTYSTLKVQPAELEDSGVYFCAGSLKGVNTEAFFGQGTRLTVV.

This clonotype was observed many times. This chain connects TRBV7-2 to TRBJ1-6; no clear D. Trimming took 5 bases from V and 8 from J, leaving 10 bases between them. The CDR3 is 13 residues long. The germline V gene encodes CDR1 SGHTA and CDR2 FQGNSA. The CDR3 sequence is CASSVTRDSPLHF. The CDR3 region has the DNA TGTGCCAGCAGCGTAACTAGGGATTCACCCCTCCACTTT.

The rearrangement links TRBV29-1 to TRBJ1-2, with a tentative D call TRBD1 (5 bases). Per germline, CDR1 SQVTM and CDR2 ANQGSEA. Trimming removed 0 bases at V and 2 bases at J, with 13 bases between. There are 15 residues in the CDR3. CDR3 in amino acids: CSVEDRAGSNYGYTF. The CDR3 DNA reads as TGCAGCGTTGAAGACAGGGCAGGGTCAAACTATGGCTACACCTTC.

The chain links TRBV12-3 or TRBV12-4 to TRBJ1-5; D possibly corresponds to TRBD1 (6 bases). V was trimmed by 5 bases and J by 2 bases, leaving 16 bases between them. CDR3 length: 16 residues. The CDR3 protein is CASSNLRQVGNQPQHF. The CDR3 nucleotides are TGTGCCAGCAGTAACCTTAGACAGGTCGGCAATCAGCCCCAGCATTTT.

Comments on this clonotype: One end of the junction does not line up with germline, which may come from a read error. The V and J genes are TRBV7-9 and TRBJ1-3, with unresolved D. The CDR3 consists of 16 residues. Germline values: CDR1 SEHNR, CDR2 FQNEAQ (reference sequence). The chain's CDR3 is CASSQDRVGSGNTIYF. For the CDR3, the DNA is TGCGCCAGCAGCCAAGATCGAGTCGGCTCTGGAAACACCATATATTTT.

V is TRBV15 and J is TRBJ2-5, with D perhaps matching TRBD1 (5 bases). Germline CDR1 is LNHNV and CDR2 is YYDKDF (reference sequence). V lost 0 bases and J lost 2, with 16 bases in between. The CDR3 length is 17 residues. The CDR3 reads CATSRDLGHGGQETQYF. The CDR3 DNA follows: TGTGCCACCAGCAGAGATCTCGGACACGGCGGTCAAGAGACCCAGTACTTC.

About this clonotype itself: Sequence at one end of the junction differs from germline and may be a read error. This chain uses TRBV4-1 with TRBJ1-4; TRBD1 matches at 7 bases. The CDR3 consists of 14 residues. Germline CDR1 is MGHRA and CDR2 is YSYEKL. CDR3 region: CASSQYRGQLKLFF. The DNA of the CDR3 is TGTGCCAGCAGCCAGTACAGGGGACAACTTAAACTGTTTTTT.

This clonotype came up many times. V gene TRBV7-9 combines with J gene TRBJ2-2; D is unclear. The germline V gene encodes CDR1 SEHNR and CDR2 FQNEAQ (reference sequence). CDR3 length: 13 residues. V gave up 4 bases and J gave up 4 bases, with 7 bases separating them. For the CDR3, the DNA is TGTGCCAGCAGCTACACGAGCACCGGGGAGCTGTTTTTT. It yields the protein CASSYTSTGELFF.

The chain employs TRBV2 and TRBJ2-2; D is possibly TRBD1 or TRBD2 (5 bases each). Germline values: CDR1 SNHLY, CDR2 FYNNEI. V gave up 6 bases and J gave up 4 bases, with 21 bases separating them. This CDR3 is built from 17 residues. Written as DNA, the CDR3 is TGTGCCAGCAGCTTAGGCGTCGGGGACGGGGCCACCGGGGAGCTGTTTTTT. Protein product: CASSLGVGDGATGELFF.

Only a few counts were recorded for this clonotype. This chain uses TRBV10-3 with TRBJ2-5; D not certain. V was pared by 10 bases and J by 1 base, with 16 bases between. The CDR3 length is 14 residues. Per the germline V gene, CDR1 is ENHRY and CDR2 is SYGVKD. Here the CDR3 reads CASRLLPGQETQYF. The CDR3 nucleotides are TGTGCCAGCAGGCTACTCCCCGGCCAAGAGACCCAGTACTTC.

There are many counts of this clonotype. The rearrangement uses TRBV7-2 and TRBJ2-5; no reliable D call. With 2 bases removed from V and 11 bases from J, the gap between germline ends came to 9 bases. This CDR3 is 11 amino acids long. The V gene's germline CDR1 is SGHTA and CDR2 FQGNSA. Written as DNA, the CDR3 is TGTGCCAGCAGCTTATATTCCCTACAGTACTTC. Its protein product is CASSLYSLQYF.

The sample holds a few counts of this clonotype. The rearrangement joins TRBV11-2 to TRBJ1-2; 10 nucleotides line up with TRBD1. With V trimmed by 3 bases and J by 11 bases, 0 bases remained unmatched. Germline V gene sequence: CDR1 SGHAT, CDR2 FQNNGV. This CDR3 is 11 amino acids long. The CDR3 loop is CASSLDRGYTF. DNA of the CDR3: TGTGCCAGCAGCTTGGACAGGGGGTACACCTTC. Together with reference TRBV11-2 and TRBJ1-2, the CDR3 gives the full variable domain: EAGVAQSPRYKIIEKRQSVAFWCNPISGHATLYWYQQILGQGPKLLIQFQNNGVVDDSQLPKDRFSAERLKGVDSTLKIQPAKLEDSAVYLCASSLDRGYTFGSGTRLTVV.